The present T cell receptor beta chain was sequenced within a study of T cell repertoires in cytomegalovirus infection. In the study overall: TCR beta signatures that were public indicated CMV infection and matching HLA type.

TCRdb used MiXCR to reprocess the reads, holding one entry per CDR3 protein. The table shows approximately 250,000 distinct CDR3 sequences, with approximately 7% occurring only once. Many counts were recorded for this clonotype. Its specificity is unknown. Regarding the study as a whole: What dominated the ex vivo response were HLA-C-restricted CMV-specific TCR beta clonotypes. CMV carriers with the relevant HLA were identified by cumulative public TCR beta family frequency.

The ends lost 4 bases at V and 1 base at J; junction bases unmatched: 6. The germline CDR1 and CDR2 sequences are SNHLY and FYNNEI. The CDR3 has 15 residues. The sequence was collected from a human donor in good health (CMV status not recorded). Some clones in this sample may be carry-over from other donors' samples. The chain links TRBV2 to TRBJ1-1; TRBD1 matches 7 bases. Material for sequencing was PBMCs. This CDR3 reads CASSGEGTENTEAFF. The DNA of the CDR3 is TGTGCCAGCAGTGGAGAGGGGACAGAGAACACTGAAGCTTTCTTT. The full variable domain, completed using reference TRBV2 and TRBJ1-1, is EPEVTQTPSHQVTQMGQEVILRCVPISNHLYFYWYRQILGQKVEFLVSFYNNEISEKSEIFDDQFSVERPDGSNFTLKIRSTKLEDSAMYFCASSGEGTENTEAFFGQGTRLTVV.